Sequencing of this T cell receptor beta chain was carried out in a study of early T cells in non-severe SARS-CoV-2 infection. Study context: Unsorted whole-blood RNA was sequenced in bulk, leaving chains unpaired. General study findings and limits: A preference for anti-spike CD8 responses marked VDJdb matching, which missed private and CD4 specificities.

Researchers attached unique molecular identifiers to individual cDNA molecules. TCRdb re-called the 5' RACE reads with MiXCR, one entry per CDR3 protein. The table lists under 85,000 distinct CDR3 sequences, 11% to 15% of them singletons. The sample holds a few counts of this clonotype. Its antigen is unidentified. V lost 4 bases and J 6 bases, leaving 17 bases between the germline ends. The CDR3 totals 15 residues. Per germline, CDR1 LGHNA and CDR2 YNFKEQ. The source material was whole blood. This clonotype originated in an adult who was a healthcare worker with PCR-confirmed SARS-CoV-2 infection or an uninfected control (not recorded which). The V gene is TRBV4-2, the J gene TRBJ2-3; either TRBD1 or TRBD2 may supply D (5 bases each). As DNA, the CDR3 is TGTGCCAGCAGCCCAAGTGGGACCAGCGCGGATACGCAGTATTTT. Translated: CASSPSGTSADTQYF.